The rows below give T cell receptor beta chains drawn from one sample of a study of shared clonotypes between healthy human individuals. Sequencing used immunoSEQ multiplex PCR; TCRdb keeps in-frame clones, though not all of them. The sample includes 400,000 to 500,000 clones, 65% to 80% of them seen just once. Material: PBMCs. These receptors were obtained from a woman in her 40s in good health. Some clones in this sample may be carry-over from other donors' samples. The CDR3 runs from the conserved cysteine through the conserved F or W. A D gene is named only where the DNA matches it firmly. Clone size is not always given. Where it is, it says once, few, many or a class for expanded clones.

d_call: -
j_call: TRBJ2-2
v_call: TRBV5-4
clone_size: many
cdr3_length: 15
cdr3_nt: TGTGCCAGCAGCGTTGGTGCCCGTGACACCGGGGAGCTGTTTTTT
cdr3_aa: CASSVGARDTGELFF

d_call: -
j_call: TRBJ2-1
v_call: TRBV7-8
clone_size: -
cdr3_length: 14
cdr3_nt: TGTGCCAGCAGCCCCCCGGGGGCCAGGAATGAGCAGTTCTTC
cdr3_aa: CASSPPGARNEQFF

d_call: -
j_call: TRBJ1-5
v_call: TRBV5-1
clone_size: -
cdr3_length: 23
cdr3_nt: TGCGCCAGCAGCTTGATTACTGTGCTTCTTATAGGGGATTTCCCATTTCGCAATCAGCCCCAGCATTTT
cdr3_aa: CASSLITVLLIGDFPFRNQPQHF

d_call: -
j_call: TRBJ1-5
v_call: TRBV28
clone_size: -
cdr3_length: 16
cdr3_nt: TGTGCCAGCAGCACCCCACCCACTAGGAGGGATCAGCCCCAGCATTTT
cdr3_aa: CASSTPPTRRDQPQHF

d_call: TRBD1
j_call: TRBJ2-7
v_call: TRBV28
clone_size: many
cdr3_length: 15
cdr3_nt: TGTGCCAGCAATCCTACAGGGGGCTCCTTCTACGAGCAGTACTTC
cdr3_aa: CASNPTGGSFYEQYF

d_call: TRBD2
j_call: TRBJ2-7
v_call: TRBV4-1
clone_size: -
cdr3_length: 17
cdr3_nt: TGCGCCAGCAGCCAAGGAGGAGCGGGGACCACTACCTACGAGCAGTACTTC
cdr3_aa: CASSQGGAGTTTYEQYF

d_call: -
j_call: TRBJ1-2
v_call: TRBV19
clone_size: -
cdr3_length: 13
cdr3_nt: TGTGCCAGTAGTCTGACAGCTAACTATGGCTACACCTTC
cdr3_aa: CASSLTANYGYTF

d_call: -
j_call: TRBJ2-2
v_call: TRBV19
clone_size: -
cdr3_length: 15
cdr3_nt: TGTGCCAGTAGTATAGGGATCTCGAACACCGGGGAGCTGTTTTTT
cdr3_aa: CASSIGISNTGELFF

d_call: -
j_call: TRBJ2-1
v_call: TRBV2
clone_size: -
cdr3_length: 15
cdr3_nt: TGTGCCAGCAGTGAGCGGGAATCCCCTGGGAATGAGCAGTTCTTC
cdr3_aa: CASSERESPGNEQFF

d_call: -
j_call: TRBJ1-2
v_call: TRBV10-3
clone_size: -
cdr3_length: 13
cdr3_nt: TGTGCCACCAAGGGCGATGTTAACTATGGCTACACCTTC
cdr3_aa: CATKGDVNYGYTF

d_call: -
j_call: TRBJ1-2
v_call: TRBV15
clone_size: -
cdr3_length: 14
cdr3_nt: TGTGCCACCAGCAGAGGAGGGATCGACTATGGCTACACCTTC
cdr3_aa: CATSRGGIDYGYTF

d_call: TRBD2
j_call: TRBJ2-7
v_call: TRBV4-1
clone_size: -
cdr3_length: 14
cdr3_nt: TGCGCCAGCAGCCAACGCGGGAGGGAGCACGAGCAGTACTTC
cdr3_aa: CASSQRGREHEQYF

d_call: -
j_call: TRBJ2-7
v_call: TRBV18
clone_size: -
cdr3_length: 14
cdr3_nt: TGTGCCAGCTCACGAGGGACTGGTTCCTACGAGCAGTACTTC
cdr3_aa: CASSRGTGSYEQYF

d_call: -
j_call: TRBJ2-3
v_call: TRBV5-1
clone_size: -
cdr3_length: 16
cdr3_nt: TGCGCCAGCAGCTTGTCTCCTAGCAGAAGCACAGATACGCAGTATTTT
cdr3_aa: CASSLSPSRSTDTQYF

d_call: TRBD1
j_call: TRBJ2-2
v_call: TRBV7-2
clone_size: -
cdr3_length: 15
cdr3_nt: TGTGCCAGCAGCACGACAGGGGGCATTAGCGGGGAGCTGTTTTTT
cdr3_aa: CASSTTGGISGELFF

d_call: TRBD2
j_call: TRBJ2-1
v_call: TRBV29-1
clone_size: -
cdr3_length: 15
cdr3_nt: TGCAGCGTTGAAGAAGAACTAGCGGACAACAATGAGCAGTTCTTC
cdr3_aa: CSVEEELADNNEQFF

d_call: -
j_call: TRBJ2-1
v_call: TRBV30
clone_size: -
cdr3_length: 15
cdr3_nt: TGTGCCTGTTGGGCAGGGCCACTCTCCTACAATGAGCAGTTCTTC
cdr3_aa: CACWAGPLSYNEQFF

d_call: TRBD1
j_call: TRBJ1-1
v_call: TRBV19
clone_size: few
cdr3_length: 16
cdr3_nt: TGTGCCAGTAGTCCCCAACAGGGGGCAGGAGACACTGAAGCTTTCTTT
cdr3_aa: CASSPQQGAGDTEAFF

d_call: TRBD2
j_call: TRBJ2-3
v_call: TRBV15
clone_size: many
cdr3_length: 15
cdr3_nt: TGTGCCACCAGCCCTACTACCTGGGGGGGGGATACGCAGTATTTT
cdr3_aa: CATSPTTWGGDTQYF

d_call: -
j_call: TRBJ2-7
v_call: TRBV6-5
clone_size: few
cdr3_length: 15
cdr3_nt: TGTGCCAGCAGTTACCAGGGGGAGGGCTCCTACGAGCAGTACTTC
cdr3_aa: CASSYQGEGSYEQYF

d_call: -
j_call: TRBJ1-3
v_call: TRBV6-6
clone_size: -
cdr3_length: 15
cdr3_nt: TGTGCCAGCAGTTACGAGGTAGCCTCTGGAAACACCATATATTTT
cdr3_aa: CASSYEVASGNTIYF

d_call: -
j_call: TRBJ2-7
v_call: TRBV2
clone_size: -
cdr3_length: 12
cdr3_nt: TGTGCCAGCAGTGAAAACTCGATTGGGCAGTACTTC
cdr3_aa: CASSENSIGQYF

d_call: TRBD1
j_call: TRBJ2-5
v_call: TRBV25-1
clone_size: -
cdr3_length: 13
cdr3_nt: TGTGCCAGCAGTGCAGGGGGAAGGGAGACCCAGTACTTC
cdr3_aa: CASSAGGRETQYF

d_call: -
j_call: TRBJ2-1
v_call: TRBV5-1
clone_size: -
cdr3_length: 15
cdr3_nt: TGCGCCAGCAGCTTGGAGGAGGGGTCCTACAATGAGCAGTTCTTC
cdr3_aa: CASSLEEGSYNEQFF

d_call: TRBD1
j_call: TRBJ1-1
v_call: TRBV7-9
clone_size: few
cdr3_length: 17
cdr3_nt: TGTGCCAGCAGCTTATACCCGGGACAGTCCATGAACACTGAAGCTTTCTTT
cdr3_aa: CASSLYPGQSMNTEAFF

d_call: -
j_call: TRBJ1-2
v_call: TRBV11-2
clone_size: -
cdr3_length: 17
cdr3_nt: TGTGCCAGCAGCCCGTTGGGGGACAAGGAGAGGTCCTATGGCTACACCTTC
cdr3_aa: CASSPLGDKERSYGYTF

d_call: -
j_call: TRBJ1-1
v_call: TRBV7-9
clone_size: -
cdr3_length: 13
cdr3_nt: TGTGCCAGCAGCTCGGGGGGTAACACTGAAGCTTTCTTT
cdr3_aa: CASSSGGNTEAFF

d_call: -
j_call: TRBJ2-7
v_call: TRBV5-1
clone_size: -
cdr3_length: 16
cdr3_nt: TGCGCCAGCAGCTTGGCGGGGATCCAAACGGCCTACGAGCAGTACTTC
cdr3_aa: CASSLAGIQTAYEQYF

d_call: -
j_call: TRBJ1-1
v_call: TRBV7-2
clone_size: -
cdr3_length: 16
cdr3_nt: TGTGCCAGCAGCTTAGCGCACGGGTCGGGGTACACTGAAGCTTTCTTT
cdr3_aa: CASSLAHGSGYTEAFF

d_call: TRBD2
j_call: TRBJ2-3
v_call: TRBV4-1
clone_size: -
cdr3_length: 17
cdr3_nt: TGCGCCAGCAGCCGTACTCAAGCGGGAGGGCGCACAGATACGCAGTATTTT
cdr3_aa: CASSRTQAGGRTDTQYF

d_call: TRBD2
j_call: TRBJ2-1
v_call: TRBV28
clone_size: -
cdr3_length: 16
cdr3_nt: TGTGCCAGCTCTTCCCCTAGCGGGCCAGCCTACAATGAGCAGTTCTTC
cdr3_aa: CASSSPSGPAYNEQFF

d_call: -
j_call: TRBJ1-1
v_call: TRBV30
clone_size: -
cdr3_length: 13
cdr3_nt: TGTGCCTGGAGTGTGGGAATCTACACTGAAGCTTTCTTT
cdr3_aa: CAWSVGIYTEAFF

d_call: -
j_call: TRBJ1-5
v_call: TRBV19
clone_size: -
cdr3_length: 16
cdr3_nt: TGTGCCAGTAGGAGTACCGGGACTTCGAGCAATCAGCCCCAGCATTTT
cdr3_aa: CASRSTGTSSNQPQHF

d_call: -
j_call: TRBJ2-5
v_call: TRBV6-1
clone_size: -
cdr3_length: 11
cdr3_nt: TGTGCCAGCAGTGGACAAGAGACCCAGTACTTC
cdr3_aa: CASSGQETQYF

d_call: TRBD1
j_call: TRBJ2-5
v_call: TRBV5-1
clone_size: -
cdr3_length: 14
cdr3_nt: TGCGCCAGCAGCTTTTCGGGACAGGGGGCATCTCAGTACTTC
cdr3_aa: CASSFSGQGASQYF

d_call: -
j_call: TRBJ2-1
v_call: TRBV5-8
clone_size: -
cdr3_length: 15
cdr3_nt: TGTGCCAGCAGCTTGACGGGGAGCTCCTACAATGAGCAGTTCTTC
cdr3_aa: CASSLTGSSYNEQFF

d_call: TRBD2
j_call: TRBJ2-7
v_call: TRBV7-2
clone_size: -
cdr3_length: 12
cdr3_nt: TGTGCCAGCAGCTCGGGACTAGCGGGTTTTTACTTC
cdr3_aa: CASSSGLAGFYF

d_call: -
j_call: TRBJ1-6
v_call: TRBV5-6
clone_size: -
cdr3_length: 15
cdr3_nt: TGTGCCAGCAGCTTGGTGGGGGGAGGCAATTCACCCCTCCACTTT
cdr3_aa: CASSLVGGGNSPLHF

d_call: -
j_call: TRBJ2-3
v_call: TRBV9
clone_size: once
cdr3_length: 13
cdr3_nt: TGTGCCAGCAGCTCCGGGTCCGCGGATACGCAGTATTTT
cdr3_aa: CASSSGSADTQYF

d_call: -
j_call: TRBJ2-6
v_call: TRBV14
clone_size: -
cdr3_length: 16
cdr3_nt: TGTGCCAGCAGCCAAGGCCACAGCTCTGGGGCCAACGTCCTGACTTTC
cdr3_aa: CASSQGHSSGANVLTF